These T cell receptor beta chains were read from a single sample in a study of Ad26.COV2.S vaccination and SARS-CoV-2 variants. The protocol was immunoSEQ multiplex PCR, while the TCRdb copy is restricted to in-frame clones and leaves out a portion. Of about 480,000 clones listed, around nine tenths are singletons. Here the sequenced sample was peripheral blood, taken in a trial of Ad26.COV2.S vaccine versus placebo. These receptors were taken from a person between 18 and 65 years old who received the Ad26.COV2.S COVID-19 vaccine or a placebo. CDR3s include the opening cysteine and the closing phenylalanine or tryptophan. D genes are given only for firm matches. The listing skips clone size in some rows; elsewhere it reads once, few, many or a size class.

TGTGCCAGCATCTCACGGATCTATGGCTACACCTTC,CASISRIYGYTF,TRBV28,.,.,TRBJ1-2
TGTGCCAGCAGCCCACAGGGGGCTGGGGAGACCCAGTACTTC,CASSPQGAGETQYF,TRBV7-3,TRBD1,.,TRBJ2-5
TGCGCCAGCAGCTTAACTGAGACCCAGTACTTC,CASSLTETQYF,TRBV5-1,.,.,TRBJ2-5
TGTGCCAGCAGCTCTCTGGCGGGACTAGGAATAAATGAGCAGTTCTTC,CASSSLAGLGINEQFF,TRBV7-3,TRBD2,once,TRBJ2-1
TGTGCCAGCAGTTTACACGCAGGGCCAACAAGCCAGCAGTACTTC,CASSLHAGPTSQQYF,TRBV28,.,few,TRBJ2-7
TGTGCCAGCAGTGACCAGGGACAGGGTGACGAGCAGTACTTC,CASSDQGQGDEQYF,TRBV6-1,TRBD1,.,TRBJ2-7
TGTGCCAGCAGGAAAGGAGACGGCCCACCTTTCTTC,CASRKGDGPPFF,TRBV6-5,.,.,TRBJ2-1
TGTGCCAGCAGTTTCCTTGGGACTAGCGGGGGCAGCTCCTACAATGAGCAGTTCTTC,CASSFLGTSGGSSYNEQFF,TRBV28,TRBD2,.,TRBJ2-1
TGTGCCTGGAGTTTTGTAGCGGACGAGCAGTACTTC,CAWSFVADEQYF,TRBV30,.,.,TRBJ2-7
TGTGCCAGTAGCCCGCGGCTAGCGGGGCTCTACGAGCAGTACTTC,CASSPRLAGLYEQYF,TRBV19,TRBD2,.,TRBJ2-7
TGCGCCAGCAGCCCTGACAGGGTTTACGGAAACACCATATATTTT,CASSPDRVYGNTIYF,TRBV5-1,TRBD1,.,TRBJ1-3
TGTGCCAGCAGTTCTGAACGCAGAGATACGCAGTATTTT,CASSSERRDTQYF,TRBV6-2/TRBV6-3,.,.,TRBJ2-3
TGTGCCAGCAGCAGGCCTCGGGGCACCTACGAGCAGTACTTC,CASSRPRGTYEQYF,TRBV6-6,.,.,TRBJ2-7
TGTGCCAGCAGTTTAATGGGATATGGGGCTTTAGGCTACACCTTC,CASSLMGYGALGYTF,TRBV28,.,once,TRBJ1-2
TGTGCCAGCAGTTTGATTAGGGGGCGGACCGGGGAGCTGTTTTTT,CASSLIRGRTGELFF,TRBV28,TRBD1,.,TRBJ2-2
TGCGCCAGCAGCTTGTCGGTCCTGGGGGAGCAGTACTTC,CASSLSVLGEQYF,TRBV5-1,.,.,TRBJ2-7
TGCGCCAGCAGCTTGGCCTTATCGTGGGGTGATGAGCAGTTCTTC,CASSLALSWGDEQFF,TRBV5-1,.,.,TRBJ2-1
TGTGCCAGCAGTCCTGGACCCCCATACAATGAGCAGTTCTTC,CASSPGPPYNEQFF,TRBV6-4,.,.,TRBJ2-1
TGTGCCAGCAGACAGGGGAGCGTCAACACTGAAGCTTTCTTT,CASRQGSVNTEAFF,TRBV28,TRBD1,.,TRBJ1-1
TGTGCCAGCAGCCAAGATCGACGCGGGAGCTTCAACGAGCAGTACTTC,CASSQDRRGSFNEQYF,TRBV4-2,TRBD2,.,TRBJ2-7
TGTGCCAGCTGGGGCGGCTATGGCTACACCTTC,CASWGGYGYTF,TRBV28,.,.,TRBJ1-2
TGTGCCAGCAGTGCCCTCGGAGGCGGGGGGCAAGAGACCCAGTACTTC,CASSALGGGGQETQYF,TRBV6-2/TRBV6-3,TRBD2,.,TRBJ2-5
TGCGCCAGCAGCCAAGAAACAGAGAACACTGAAGCTTTCTTT,CASSQETENTEAFF,TRBV4-3,.,.,TRBJ1-1
TGTGCCAGCAGTGTGGTTTCTAATTCACCCCTCCACTTT,CASSVVSNSPLHF,TRBV6-4,.,.,TRBJ1-6
TGTGCCAGCAGCTTAGAGGGGACAACTCAATCACCCCTCCACTTT,CASSLEGTTQSPLHF,TRBV7-2,.,.,TRBJ1-6
TGTGCCAGCAGCCCAAACCCTAATAGCGGGAGGGCCGGAGGAGAGACCCAGTACTTC,CASSPNPNSGRAGGETQYF,TRBV7-2,TRBD2,.,TRBJ2-5
TGTGCCAGCAGCCGGAACACAGGGGTGCTCACTGAAGCTTTCTTT,CASSRNTGVLTEAFF,TRBV3-1/TRBV3-2,TRBD1,.,TRBJ1-1
TGCAGCGTTGAGGGTATATCGACTAATGAAAAACTGTTTTTT,CSVEGISTNEKLFF,TRBV29-1,.,.,TRBJ1-4
TGTGCCAGCAGCGACATCGCTGGGCCTAGCGGTGAGCAGTTCTTC,CASSDIAGPSGEQFF,TRBV11-3,TRBD2,.,TRBJ2-1
TGTGCCAGCAGCCCCCGTGACACTGAAGCTTTCTTT,CASSPRDTEAFF,TRBV7-8,.,.,TRBJ1-1
TGTGCCAGCAGCCCACCGGGACAGGGTCGCTTTGGATCTAGGTGGAGACGAAACACTGAAGCTTTCTTT,CASSPPGQGRFGSRWRRNTEAFF,TRBV28,TRBD1,.,TRBJ1-1
TGTGCCAGCAGCTTGGTTGGGCGGACAAACTATGGCTACACCTTC,CASSLVGRTNYGYTF,TRBV5-4,.,.,TRBJ1-2
TGCGCGACAGGGAGGACAGGGGGCCGCGGTCAAGAGACCCAGTACTTC,CATGRTGGRGQETQYF,TRBV15,TRBD1,.,TRBJ2-5
TGTGCCAGCAGTCGGATGATCGGGACAGGGGCTACAGATACGCAGTATTTT,CASSRMIGTGATDTQYF,TRBV6-6,TRBD1,.,TRBJ2-3
TGTGCCAGCAGCCCCCTTGGGTACGAGCAGTACTTC,CASSPLGYEQYF,TRBV28,.,few,TRBJ2-7
TGTGCCAGCAGCTTAGCGAGAGGGAGGCATGAGCAGTTCTTC,CASSLARGRHEQFF,TRBV7-9,.,.,TRBJ2-1
TGTGCCAGCAGACCAGTTGGACTAGCGGGAGGGAATGAGCAGTTCTTC,CASRPVGLAGGNEQFF,TRBV28,TRBD2,.,TRBJ2-1
TGTGCCTGGAGTTTTAGCGGGACGGGTGAGCAGTTCTTC,CAWSFSGTGEQFF,TRBV30,TRBD2,once,TRBJ2-1
TGTGCCAGCAGCCCCCCGAGGATCAACTATGGCTACACCTTC,CASSPPRINYGYTF,TRBV21-1,.,.,TRBJ1-2
TGTGCCAGCAGTTACGGATCCCCGGGGGGGACGCCCCAGCATTTT,CASSYGSPGGTPQHF,TRBV6-5,.,.,TRBJ1-5
TGTGCCAGTAGAACCTCAGGGGGTGAGCAGTACTTC,CASRTSGGEQYF,TRBV19,TRBD1,.,TRBJ2-7
TGTGCCAGCACCGACCCGGGGGTGCTTGCTGGCTACACCTTC,CASTDPGVLAGYTF,TRBV6-1,.,.,TRBJ1-2
TGTGCCAGCAGGCGTGGGACAGGTGGCGGTTACGAGCAGTACTTC,CASRRGTGGGYEQYF,TRBV6-6,TRBD1,.,TRBJ2-7
TGTGCCACCAGTGATCCGACAGGGGGGGATCAGCCCCAGCATTTT,CATSDPTGGDQPQHF,TRBV24-1,TRBD1,.,TRBJ1-5
TGTGCCAGCAGTTCGCCCACCCCCCCATACGAGCAGTACTTC,CASSSPTPPYEQYF,TRBV28,.,.,TRBJ2-7
TGTGCCAGCAGTTTTTCAACAGAACCCTACGAGCAGTACTTC,CASSFSTEPYEQYF,TRBV28,.,once,TRBJ2-7
TGTGCCAGTAGCCCAAGCCCTCAGGGTTGGCAGCCCCAGCATTTT,CASSPSPQGWQPQHF,TRBV19,.,.,TRBJ1-5
TGTGCCAGCAGTTTACTCCACAGGGGCCCCTCCTACGAGCAGTACTTC,CASSLLHRGPSYEQYF,TRBV27,TRBD1,.,TRBJ2-7
TGTGCCAGCTCACCCGGGCTCCAGGGAGGTGGCAATCAGCCCCAGCATTTT,CASSPGLQGGGNQPQHF,TRBV18,.,.,TRBJ1-5
TGTGCCAGCAGCGTAGTTAGCGGGGGAGTTGAGCAGTTCTTC,CASSVVSGGVEQFF,TRBV9,TRBD2,once,TRBJ2-1
TGTGCCAGCAGTGAAAGGCGTGAGCAGTTCTTC,CASSERREQFF,TRBV6-6,.,.,TRBJ2-1